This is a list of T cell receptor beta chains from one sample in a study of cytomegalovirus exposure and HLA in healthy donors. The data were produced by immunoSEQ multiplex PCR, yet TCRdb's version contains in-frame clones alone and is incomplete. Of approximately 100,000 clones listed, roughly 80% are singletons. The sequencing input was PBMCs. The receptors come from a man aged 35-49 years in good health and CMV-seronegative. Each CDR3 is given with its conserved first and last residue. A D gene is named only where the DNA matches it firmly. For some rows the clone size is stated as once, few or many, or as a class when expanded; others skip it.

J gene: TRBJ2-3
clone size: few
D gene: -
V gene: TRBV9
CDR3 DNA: TGTGCCAGCAGCCCGTCCGGGCCAAAGCGGACAGATACGCAGTATTTT
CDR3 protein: CASSPSGPKRTDTQYF

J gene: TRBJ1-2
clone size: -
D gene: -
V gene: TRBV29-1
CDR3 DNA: TGCAGCGTTGAGGAGGGAAGGGAGGGCTACACCTTC
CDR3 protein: CSVEEGREGYTF

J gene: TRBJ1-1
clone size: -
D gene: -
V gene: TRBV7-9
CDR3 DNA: TGTGCCAGCAGCTTAGCAGTCCATCAGGGCACTGAAGCTTTCTTT
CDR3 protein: CASSLAVHQGTEAFF

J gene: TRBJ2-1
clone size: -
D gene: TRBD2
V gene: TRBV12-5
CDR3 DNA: TGTGCTACCTCAATCGGGACTAGCGGGGGGGCGAGCTCCTACAATGAGCAGTTCTTC
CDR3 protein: CATSIGTSGGASSYNEQFF

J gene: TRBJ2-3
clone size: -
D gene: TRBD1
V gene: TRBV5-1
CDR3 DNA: TGCGCCAGCAGCCCCGGACAGGGTAGGGTCCTAGATACGCAGTATTTT
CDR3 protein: CASSPGQGRVLDTQYF

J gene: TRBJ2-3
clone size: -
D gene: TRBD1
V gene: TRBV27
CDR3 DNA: TGTGCCAGCAGTAAACGACAGGGAACAGATACGCAGTATTTT
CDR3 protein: CASSKRQGTDTQYF

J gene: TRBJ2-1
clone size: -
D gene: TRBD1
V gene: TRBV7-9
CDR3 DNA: TGTGCCAGCAGATTGGGACAGGCAAACGATGAGCAGTTCTTC
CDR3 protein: CASRLGQANDEQFF

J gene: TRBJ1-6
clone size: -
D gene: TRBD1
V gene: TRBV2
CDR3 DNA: TGTGCCAGCAGCGAGGGGACAGGGAGAAATTCACCCCTCCACTTT
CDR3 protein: CASSEGTGRNSPLHF

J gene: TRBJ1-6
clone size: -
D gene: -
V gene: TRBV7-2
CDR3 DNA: TGTGCCAGCAGCTTAGAAGTGTACAGTTTAAATTCACCCCTCCACTTT
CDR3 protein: CASSLEVYSLNSPLHF

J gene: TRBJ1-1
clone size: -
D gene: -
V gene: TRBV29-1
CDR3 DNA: TGCAGCGGGGAAAAGGGGACTGAAGCTTTCTTT
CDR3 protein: CSGEKGTEAFF

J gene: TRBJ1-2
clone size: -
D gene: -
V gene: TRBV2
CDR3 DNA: TGTGCCAGCAGTGAATGGGGGGAGCGGCACAATGGCTACACCTTC
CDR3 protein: CASSEWGERHNGYTF

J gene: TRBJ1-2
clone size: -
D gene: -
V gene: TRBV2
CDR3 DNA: TGTGCCAGCAGCAATACTAAGACAGGTCCGGGTGGCTACACCTTC
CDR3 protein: CASSNTKTGPGGYTF

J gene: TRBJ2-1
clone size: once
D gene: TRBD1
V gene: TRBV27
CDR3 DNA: TGTGCCAGCAGTTTAATGGGACAGGGGTTCGATGAGCAGTTCTTC
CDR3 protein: CASSLMGQGFDEQFF

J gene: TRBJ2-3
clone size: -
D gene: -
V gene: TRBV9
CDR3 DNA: TGTGCCAGCAGCGTAGCCGAGCGGAGCACAGATACGCAGTATTTT
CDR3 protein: CASSVAERSTDTQYF

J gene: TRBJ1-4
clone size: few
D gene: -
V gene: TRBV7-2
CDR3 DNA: TGTGCCAGCAGCTTAGCGCGAGTGACTAATGAAAAACTGTTTTTT
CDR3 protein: CASSLARVTNEKLFF

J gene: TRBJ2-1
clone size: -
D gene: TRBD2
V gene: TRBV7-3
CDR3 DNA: TGTGCCAGCAGCATCGGTCCCGGGACTAGCGGGGGTGAGCAGTTCTTC
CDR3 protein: CASSIGPGTSGGEQFF

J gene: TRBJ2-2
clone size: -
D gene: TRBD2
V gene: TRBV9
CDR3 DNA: TGTGCCAGCAGCCTCAGCGGGGGGTCGAACACCGGGGAGCTGTTTTTT
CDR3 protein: CASSLSGGSNTGELFF

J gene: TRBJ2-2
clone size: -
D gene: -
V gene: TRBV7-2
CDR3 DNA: TGTGCCAGCAGGGGGGGTCGTACCGGGGAGCTGTTTTTT
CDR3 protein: CASRGGRTGELFF

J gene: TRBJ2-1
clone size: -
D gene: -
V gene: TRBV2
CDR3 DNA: TGTGCCAGTAGTATCGCGGAAAGCTCCTACAATGAGCAGTTCTTC
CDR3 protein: CASSIAESSYNEQFF